This is a list of T cell receptor beta chains from one sample in a study of cytotoxic CD8 clonotypes in ibrutinib-treated CLL. The protocol was immunoSEQ multiplex PCR, while the TCRdb copy is restricted to in-frame clones and leaves out a portion. The table records about 60,000 clones, 50% to 60% of them present only once. Sequencing used PBMCs, obtained at disease progression, from a patient treated with ibrutinib. These receptors were obtained from a human donor with chronic lymphocytic leukemia. CDR3s include the opening cysteine and the closing phenylalanine or tryptophan.

v_call: TRBV28; cdr3_aa: CASRATWNSPLHF
v_call: TRBV2; cdr3_aa: CASRFGQLTYEQYF
v_call: TRBV10-3; cdr3_aa: CAISRDRDTEAFF
v_call: TRBV9; cdr3_aa: CASSAGFPSNQPQHF
v_call: TRBV6-4; cdr3_aa: CASSDRVGTDTQYF
v_call: TRBV19; cdr3_aa: CASSMRGAYYEQYF
v_call: TRBV25-1; cdr3_aa: CASSPGTGATGELFF
v_call: TRBV7-8; cdr3_aa: CASSRTGERAFF
v_call: TRBV5-1; cdr3_aa: CASSGTKGYNEQFF
v_call: TRBV2; cdr3_aa: CASNGGGLGPDTQYF
v_call: TRBV5-1; cdr3_aa: CASSLATPYEQYF
v_call: TRBV9; cdr3_aa: CASSVGLAETGELFF
v_call: TRBV6-5; cdr3_aa: CASSYASGSSSYEQYF
v_call: TRBV7-8; cdr3_aa: CASSPRHGTANQPQHF
v_call: TRBV2; cdr3_aa: CACRTDQDEKLFF
v_call: TRBV30; cdr3_aa: CAWSVLQDHSYEQYF
v_call: TRBV18; cdr3_aa: CASSPLTGGADTQYF
v_call: TRBV4-1; cdr3_aa: CASSQVSGATNEQFF
v_call: TRBV27; cdr3_aa: CASSFLENTEAFF
v_call: TRBV27; cdr3_aa: CASSFGDRGYEQYF